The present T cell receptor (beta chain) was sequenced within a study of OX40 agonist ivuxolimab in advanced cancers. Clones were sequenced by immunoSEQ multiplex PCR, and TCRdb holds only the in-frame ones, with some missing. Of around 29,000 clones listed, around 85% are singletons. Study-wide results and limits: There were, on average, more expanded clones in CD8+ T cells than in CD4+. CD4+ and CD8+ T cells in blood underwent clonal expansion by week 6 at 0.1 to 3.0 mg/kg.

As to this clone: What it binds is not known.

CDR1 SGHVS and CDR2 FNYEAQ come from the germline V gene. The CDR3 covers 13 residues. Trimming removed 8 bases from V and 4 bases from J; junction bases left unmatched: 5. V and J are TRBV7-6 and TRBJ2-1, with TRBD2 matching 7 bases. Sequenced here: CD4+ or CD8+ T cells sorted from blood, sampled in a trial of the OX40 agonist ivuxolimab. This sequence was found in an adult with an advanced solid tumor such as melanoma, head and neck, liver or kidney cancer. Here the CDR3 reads CASREVHYNEQFF. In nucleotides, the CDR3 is TGTGCCAGCCGGGAGGTCCATTACAATGAGCAGTTCTTC.